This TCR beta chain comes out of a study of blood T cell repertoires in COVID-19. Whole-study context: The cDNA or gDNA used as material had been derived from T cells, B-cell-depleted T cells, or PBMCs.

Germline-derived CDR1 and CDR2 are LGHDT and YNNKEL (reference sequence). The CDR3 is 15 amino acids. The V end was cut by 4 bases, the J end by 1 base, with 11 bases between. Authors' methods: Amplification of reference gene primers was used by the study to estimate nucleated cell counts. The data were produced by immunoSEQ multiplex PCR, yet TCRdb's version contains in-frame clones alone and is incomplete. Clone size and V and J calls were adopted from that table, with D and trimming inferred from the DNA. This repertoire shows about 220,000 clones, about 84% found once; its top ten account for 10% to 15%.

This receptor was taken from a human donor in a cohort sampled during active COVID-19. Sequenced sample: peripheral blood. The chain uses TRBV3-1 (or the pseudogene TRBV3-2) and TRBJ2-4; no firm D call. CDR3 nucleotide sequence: TGTGCCAGCAGCCCCGCACAGTGGGCCAAAAACATTCAGTACTTC. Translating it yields CASSPAQWAKNIQYF.